The 21 T cell receptor beta chains presented below share a single source sample, sequenced in a study of T cell responses to AZD1222 COVID-19 vaccine. The repertoire was sequenced with immunoSEQ multiplex PCR; TCRdb's copy has only in-frame clones and lacks some. The sample has tens of thousands of clones, about 87% seen once. The sample here was peripheral blood, taken 28 days after the second dose of the MenACWY control vaccine. Receptors originate from an adult who received the MenACWY meningococcal vaccine as a control.

The rearrangement uses TRBV7-2 and TRBJ1-2; D not resolved. From germline, CDR1 is SGHTA and CDR2 FQGNSA. V was pared by 10 bases and J by 3 bases, with 15 bases between. The CDR3 runs to 13 residues. CDR3 bases: TGTGCCACCACCCCGGAACGATACTATGGCTACACCTTC. It encodes CATTPERYYGYTF.

This clone was counted between two and nine times. The rearrangement uses TRBV16 and TRBJ1-1, with D possibly matching TRBD1 (5 bases). This CDR3 is built from 14 residues. V was clipped by 2 bases and J by 4 bases, with 11 bases between them. Germline values: CDR1 KGHSY, CDR2 FQNENV. CDR3 nucleotides: TGTGCCAGCAGCCAAGCTTCAGGGTCCACTGAAGCTTTCTTT. Its translation: CASSQASGSTEAFF.

The gene calls are TRBV6-2 or TRBV6-3 and TRBJ1-5; 7 bases line up with TRBD1. The CDR3 covers 16 residues. From germline, CDR1 is MNHEY and CDR2 SVGEGT. Losses at the gene ends were 4 bases for V and 0 bases for J; bases not matched to a gene: 6. The DNA of the CDR3 is TGTGCCAGCAGTTCGGACAGGTCCTATAGCAATCAGCCCCAGCATTTT. It codes for CASSSDRSYSNQPQHF.

The CDR3 nucleotides are TGTGCCACCAGTGGACAGAGCAATCAGCCCCAGCATTTT. Protein: CATSGQSNQPQHF. The chain is built from TRBV24-1 and TRBJ1-5; tentatively, D is TRBD1 (5 bases). The germline CDR1 and CDR2 sequences are KGHDR and SFDVKD. V shed 5 bases and J shed 1 base, with 5 bases lying between them. The CDR3 spans 13 residues.

The V and J genes are TRBV20-1 and TRBJ2-7; D uncertain. This CDR3 comprises 11 residues. The germline gives CDR1 DFQATT, CDR2 SNEGSKA (reference sequence). Trimming removed 6 bases at V and 2 bases at J, with 8 bases between. The CDR3 DNA follows: TGCAGTGCCCAAGGGCCCTACGAGCAGTACTTC. This translates into CSAQGPYEQYF.

The chain joins TRBV3-1 (or the pseudogene TRBV3-2) to TRBJ1-4; 7 nucleotides agree with TRBD1. The junction had 8 bases not matched to a gene; V was cut back by 4 bases and J by 6 bases. CDR3 length equals 15 residues. CDR1 and CDR2 (germline): LGHDT, YNNKEL (reference sequence). The CDR3 DNA sequence: TGTGCCAGCAGCCTGAGACAGGGAGGAGATGAAAAACTGTTTTTT. This codes for CASSLRQGGDEKLFF.

The DNA of the CDR3 is TGTGCCAGCACCCTAGCGGGGGGTTACAATGAGCAGTTCTTC. It is translated as CASTLAGGYNEQFF. V gene TRBV25-1 combines with J gene TRBJ2-1, with TRBD2 matching over 11 bases. Looked up from germline, CDR1 is MGHDK and CDR2 is SYGVNS. CDR3 length equals 14 residues. The junction had 3 bases not matched to a gene; V was cut back by 7 bases and J by 4 bases.

The chain combines TRBV7-2 with TRBJ2-6, with 8 bases aligning to TRBD1. The V gene end was trimmed by 5 bases and the J gene end by 3 bases; junction bases not matched to a gene: 9. The CDR3 spans 17 residues. Germline assignment: CDR1 SGHTA and CDR2 FQGNSA. CDR3 nucleotides: TGTGCCAGCAGCACCCAGGACAGGGTTTATGGGGCCAACGTCCTGACTTTC. This sequence encodes CASSTQDRVYGANVLTF.

The chain recombines TRBV6-5 with TRBJ2-2; D is uncertain. Germline CDR1 and CDR2: MNHEY and SVGAGI. The CDR3 contains 14 residues. V was cut by 10 bases and J by 5 bases, with 17 bases left in between. DNA of the CDR3: TGTGCCACCCCATGGGCAATGGATACCGGGGAGCTGTTTTTT. Amino acid sequence: CATPWAMDTGELFF.

The chain combines TRBV5-1 with TRBJ2-3, with 8 bases matching TRBD2. With V trimmed by 1 base and J by 0 bases, 4 bases remained unmatched. CDR3 length: 16 amino acids. From germline, CDR1 is SGHRS and CDR2 YFSETQ. CDR3 sequence: CASSLRLAGSTDTQYF. CDR3 nucleotides: TGCGCCAGCAGCTTGCGGCTAGCGGGTAGCACAGATACGCAGTATTTT.

The chain uses TRBV6-5 and TRBJ1-1; D gene uncertain. The ends were cut back, 8 bases at V and 0 bases at J, with 7 bases in the middle. The CDR3 totals 12 residues. The germline CDR1 and CDR2 sequences are MNHEY and SVGAGI. CDR3 amino acids: CASGMMNTEAFF. The CDR3 nucleotides are TGTGCCAGCGGGATGATGAACACTGAAGCTTTCTTT.

The V and J genes are TRBV4-3 and TRBJ1-5; possible D gene TRBD1, 6 bases. The CDR3 is 13 amino acids. The V end was cut by 8 bases, the J end by 7 bases, with 15 bases between. From germline, CDR1 is LGHNA and CDR2 YSLEER. CDR3 DNA: TGCGCCAGCTCTACAGGGATGAGCCAGCCCCAGCATTTT. Translating it yields CASSTGMSQPQHF.

The chain carries TRBV7-3 and TRBJ2-2, with unresolved D. CDR1 is SGHTA and CDR2 is FQGTGA in the germline V gene. The V end lost 0 bases, the J end lost 0 bases, and 5 bases lay between the germline ends. There are 15 residues in the CDR3. CDR3 bases: TGTGCCAGCAGCTTAACGGGAACGAACACCGGGGAGCTGTTTTTT. This codes for CASSLTGTNTGELFF.

Concerning this clone itself: A much larger clone differs from this one at a single base, so this may be a read error. J is TRBJ2-1 and V is TRBV7-9; a weak D match, TRBD1 (5 bases). The CDR3 length is 14 residues. Germline CDR1 is SEHNR and CDR2 is FQNEAQ (reference sequence). The V end was cut by 1 base, the J end by 2 bases, with 6 bases between. The CDR3 spells CASSLGGPYNEQFF. The DNA for the CDR3 is TGTGCCAGCAGCTTAGGGGGCCCCTACAATGAGCAGTTCTTC.

The chain uses TRBV28 and TRBJ2-2, with TRBD1 matching over 9 bases. V dropped 9 bases and J dropped 1; count of bases not matched to a gene: 6. Germline CDR1 is MDHEN and CDR2 is SYDVKM. CDR3 length: 15 residues. CDR3 sequence: CARWDREGNTGELFF. CDR3 nucleotides: TGTGCCAGATGGGACAGGGAGGGGAACACCGGGGAGCTGTTTTTT.

The CDR3 reads CASSQDHETQYF. The CDR3, as DNA: TGTGCCAGCAGCCAAGATCATGAGACCCAGTACTTC. V and J are TRBV4-2 and TRBJ2-5, with no clear D. Germline V gene sequence: CDR1 LGHNA, CDR2 YNFKEQ. The CDR3 extends over 12 amino acids. V was pared by 0 bases and J by 5 bases, with 4 bases between.

V and J are TRBV7-2 and TRBJ1-2; D is unresolved. Germline CDR1 is SGHTA and CDR2 is FQGNSA. The length of the CDR3 is 14 residues. Trimming removed 1 base at V and 7 bases at J, with 13 bases between. The CDR3 spells CASSLGRAGSGYTF. CDR3 DNA sequence: TGTGCCAGCAGCTTAGGACGGGCGGGAAGTGGCTACACCTTC. Variable domain in full (rest from reference TRBV7-2 and TRBJ1-2): GAGVSQSPSNKVTEKGKDVELRCDPISGHTALYWYRQSLGQGLEFLIYFQGNSAPDKSGLPSDRFSAERTGGSVSTLTIQRTQQEDSAVYLCASSLGRAGSGYTFGSGTRLTVV.

The chain is built from TRBV2 and TRBJ2-3; unclear D gene. The CDR3 is made up of 16 amino acids. Per the germline V gene, CDR1 is SNHLY and CDR2 is FYNNEI. Trimming took off 6 bases at V and 2 bases at J, with 18 bases between the two ends. As DNA, the CDR3 is TGTGCCAGCAGAAGGACCCCAGGATCCGTCACAGATACGCAGTATTTT. It translates to CASRRTPGSVTDTQYF.

The J gene is TRBJ2-6, the V gene TRBV19, with 12 positions matching TRBD1. This CDR3 spans 16 amino acids. The germline V gene has CDR1 LNHDA and CDR2 SQIVND (reference sequence). With V trimmed by 10 bases and J by 1 base, 5 bases remained unmatched. DNA of the CDR3: TGTGCCACCGGGACAGGGGGCAAATCTGGGGCCAACGTCCTGACTTTC. It yields the protein CATGTGGKSGANVLTF.

This chain joins TRBV5-4 and TRBJ1-1, with a tentative D call TRBD1 (5 bases). The CDR3 runs to 14 residues. CDR1 SGHNT and CDR2 YYREEE come from the germline V gene (reference sequence). V was clipped by 4 bases and J by 4 bases, with 14 bases between them. CDR3 region: CASSTGGGPTEAFF. CDR3 coding DNA: TGTGCCAGCAGCACGGGGGGAGGCCCCACTGAAGCTTTCTTT.

This chain links TRBV7-9 with TRBJ1-1; D is ambiguous. The CDR3 has 14 amino acids. V was shortened by 1 base and J by 2 bases, with 8 bases between the two germline ends. Germline loops: CDR1 SEHNR, CDR2 FQNEAQ (reference sequence). In DNA form, the CDR3 reads TGTGCCAGCAGCTTAGATGGAGTCAACACTGAAGCTTTCTTT. Protein product: CASSLDGVNTEAFF.